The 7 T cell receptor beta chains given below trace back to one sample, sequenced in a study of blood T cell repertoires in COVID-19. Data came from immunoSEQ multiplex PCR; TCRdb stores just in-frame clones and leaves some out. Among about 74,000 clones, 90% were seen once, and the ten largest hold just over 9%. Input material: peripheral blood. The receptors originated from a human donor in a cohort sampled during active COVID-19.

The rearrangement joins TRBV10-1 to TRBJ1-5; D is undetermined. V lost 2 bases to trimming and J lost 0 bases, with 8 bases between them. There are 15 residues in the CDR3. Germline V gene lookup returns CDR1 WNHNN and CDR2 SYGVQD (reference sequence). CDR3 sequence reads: CASSEGVLSNQPQHF. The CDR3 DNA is TGCGCCAGCAGTGAGGGAGTTCTTAGCAATCAGCCCCAGCATTTT.

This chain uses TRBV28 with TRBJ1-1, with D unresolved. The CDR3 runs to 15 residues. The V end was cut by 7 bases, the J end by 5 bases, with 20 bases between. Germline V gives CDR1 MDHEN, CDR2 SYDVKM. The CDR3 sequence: CASTPPRPGETEAFF. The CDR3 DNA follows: TGTGCCAGCACTCCCCCGAGGCCCGGGGAGACTGAAGCTTTCTTT. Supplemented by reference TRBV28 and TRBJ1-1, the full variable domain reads DVKVTQSSRYLVKRTGEKVFLECVQDMDHENMFWYRQDPGLGLRLIYFSYDVKMKEKGDIPEGYSVSREKKERFSLILESASTNQTSMYLCASTPPRPGETEAFFGQGTRLTVV.

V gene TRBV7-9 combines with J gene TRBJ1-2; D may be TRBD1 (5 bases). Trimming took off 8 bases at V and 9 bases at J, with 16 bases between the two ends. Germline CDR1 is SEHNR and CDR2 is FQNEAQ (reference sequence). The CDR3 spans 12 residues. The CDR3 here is CASELQGGSYTF. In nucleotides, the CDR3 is TGTGCCAGCGAGTTGCAGGGTGGTAGCTACACCTTC.

This CDR3 reads CASKAGGYNEQFF. Here the CDR3 DNA reads TGTGCCAGTAAAGCGGGGGGCTACAATGAGCAGTTCTTC. The genes are TRBV19 and TRBJ2-1; 9 bases are shared with TRBD2. V shed 7 bases, J shed 3 bases, and the junction held 1 base outside the gene matches. The V gene's germline CDR1 is LNHDA and CDR2 SQIVND (reference sequence). The length of the CDR3 is 13 residues.

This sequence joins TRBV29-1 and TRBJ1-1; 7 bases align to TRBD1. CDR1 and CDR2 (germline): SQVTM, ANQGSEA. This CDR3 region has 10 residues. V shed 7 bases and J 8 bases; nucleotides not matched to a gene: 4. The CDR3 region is CSATDREAFF. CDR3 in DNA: TGCAGCGCTACGGACAGGGAAGCTTTCTTT.

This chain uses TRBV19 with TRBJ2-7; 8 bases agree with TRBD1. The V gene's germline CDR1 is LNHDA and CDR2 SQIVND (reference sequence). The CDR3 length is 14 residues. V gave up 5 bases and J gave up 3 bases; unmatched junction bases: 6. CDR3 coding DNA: TGTGCCAGTAGTCCGGGGACAGGAATCTACGAGCAGTACTTC. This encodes CASSPGTGIYEQYF.

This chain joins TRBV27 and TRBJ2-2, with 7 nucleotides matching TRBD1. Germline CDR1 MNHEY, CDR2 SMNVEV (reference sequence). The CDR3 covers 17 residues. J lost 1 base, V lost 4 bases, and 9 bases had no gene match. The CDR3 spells CASSSSHRGLNTGELFF. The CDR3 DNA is TGTGCCAGCAGTTCATCTCACAGGGGATTGAACACCGGGGAGCTGTTTTTT.